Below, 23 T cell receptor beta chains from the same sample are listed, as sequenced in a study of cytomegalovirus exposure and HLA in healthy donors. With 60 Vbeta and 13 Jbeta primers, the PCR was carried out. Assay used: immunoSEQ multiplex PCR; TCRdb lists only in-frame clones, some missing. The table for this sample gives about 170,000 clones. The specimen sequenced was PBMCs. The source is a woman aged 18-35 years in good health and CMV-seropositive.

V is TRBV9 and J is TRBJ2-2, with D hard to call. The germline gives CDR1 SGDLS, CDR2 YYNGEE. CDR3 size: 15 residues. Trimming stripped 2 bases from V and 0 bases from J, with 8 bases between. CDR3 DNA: TGTGCCAGCAGCGTTGCGACTTCGAACACCGGGGAGCTGTTTTTT. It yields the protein CASSVATSNTGELFF.

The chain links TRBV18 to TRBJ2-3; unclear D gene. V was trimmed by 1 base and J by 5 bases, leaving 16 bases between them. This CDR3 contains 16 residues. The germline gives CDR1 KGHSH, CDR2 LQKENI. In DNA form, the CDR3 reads TGTGCCAGCTCACCACTTGTGAAGTCTTACGGAGATACGCAGTATTTT. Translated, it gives CASSPLVKSYGDTQYF.

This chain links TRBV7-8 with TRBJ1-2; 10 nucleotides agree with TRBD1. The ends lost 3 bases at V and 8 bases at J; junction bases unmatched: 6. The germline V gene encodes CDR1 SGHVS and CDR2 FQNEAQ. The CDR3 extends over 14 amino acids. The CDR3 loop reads CASSFARTGGGYTF. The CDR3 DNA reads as TGTGCCAGCAGCTTCGCCAGGACAGGGGGAGGCTACACCTTC. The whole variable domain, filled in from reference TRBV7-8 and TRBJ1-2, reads GAGVSQSPRYKVAKRGQDVALRCDPISGHVSLFWYQQALGQGPEFLTYFQNEAQLDKSGLPSDRFFAERPEGSVSTLKIQRTQQEDSAVYLCASSFARTGGGYTFGSGTRLTVV.

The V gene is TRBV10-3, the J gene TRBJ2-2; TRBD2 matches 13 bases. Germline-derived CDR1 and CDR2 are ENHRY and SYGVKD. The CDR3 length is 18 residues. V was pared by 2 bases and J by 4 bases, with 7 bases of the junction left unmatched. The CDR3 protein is CAISEGLAGAGVTGELFF. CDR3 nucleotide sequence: TGTGCCATCAGTGAGGGACTAGCGGGAGCAGGGGTCACCGGGGAGCTGTTTTTT.

The CDR3 DNA reads TGCGCCAGCAGTGCTCTCCGGGACAGCATATACAATGAGCAGTTCTTC. Amino acids: CASSALRDSIYNEQFF. The chain combines TRBV10-2 with TRBJ2-1, with 7 bases lining up with TRBD1. CDR3 size: 16 residues. V shed 4 bases and J 4 bases; nucleotides not matched to a gene: 10. CDR1 is WSHSY, CDR2 SAAADI, per germline.

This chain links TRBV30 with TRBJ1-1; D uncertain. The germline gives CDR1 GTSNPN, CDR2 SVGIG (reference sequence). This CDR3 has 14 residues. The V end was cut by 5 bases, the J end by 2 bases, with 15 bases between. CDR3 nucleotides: TGTGCCTGGGAGGGAAGGGTGTATAACACTGAAGCTTTCTTT. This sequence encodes CAWEGRVYNTEAFF.

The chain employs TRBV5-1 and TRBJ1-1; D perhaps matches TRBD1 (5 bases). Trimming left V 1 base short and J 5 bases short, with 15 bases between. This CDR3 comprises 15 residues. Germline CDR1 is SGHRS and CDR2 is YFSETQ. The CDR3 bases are TGCGCCAGCAGCTTGTCCCAGGGAAGGGGTACTGAAGCTTTCTTT. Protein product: CASSLSQGRGTEAFF.

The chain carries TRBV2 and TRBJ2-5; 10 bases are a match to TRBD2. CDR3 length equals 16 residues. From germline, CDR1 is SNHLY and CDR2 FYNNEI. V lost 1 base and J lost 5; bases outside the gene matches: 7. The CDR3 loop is CASSEETSGLGETQYF. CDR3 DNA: TGTGCCAGCAGTGAAGAGACTAGCGGGCTTGGGGAGACCCAGTACTTC.

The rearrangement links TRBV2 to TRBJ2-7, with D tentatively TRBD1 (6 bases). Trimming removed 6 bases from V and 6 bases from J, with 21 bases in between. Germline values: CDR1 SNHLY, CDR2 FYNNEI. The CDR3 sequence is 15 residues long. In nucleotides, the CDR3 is TGTGCCAGCAGATACAGGGCGGAACCAAGTCTCGAGCAGTACTTC. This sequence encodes CASRYRAEPSLEQYF.

CDR3 coding DNA: TGCAGTGCTAGTCAGGACTATGGCTACACCTTC. It codes for CSASQDYGYTF. The chain couples TRBV20-1 to TRBJ1-2, with D unclear. The CDR3 consists of 11 residues. Between the trimmed V and J ends, which lost 3 bases and 3 bases, there was a span of 5 bases. Looked up from germline, CDR1 is DFQATT and CDR2 is SNEGSKA (reference sequence).

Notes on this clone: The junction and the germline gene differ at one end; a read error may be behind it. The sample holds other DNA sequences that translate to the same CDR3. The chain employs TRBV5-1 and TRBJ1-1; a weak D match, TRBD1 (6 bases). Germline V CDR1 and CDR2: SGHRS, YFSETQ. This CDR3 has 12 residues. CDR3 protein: CASSLAAGEAFF. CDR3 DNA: TGCGCCAGCAGCTTGGCGGCAGGGGAAGCTTTCTTC. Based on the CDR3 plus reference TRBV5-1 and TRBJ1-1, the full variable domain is KAGVTQTPRYLIKTRGQQVTLSCSPISGHRSVSWYQQTPGQGLQFLFEYFSETQRNKGNFPGRFSGRQFSNSRSEMNVSTLELGDSALYLCASSLAAGEAFFGQGTRLTVV.

This CDR3 reads CASWTGTGNTIYF. CDR3 DNA: TGTGCCAGCTGGACAGGGACTGGAAACACCATATATTTT. The chain carries TRBV2 and TRBJ1-3, with 8 positions matching TRBD1. Germline CDR1 reads SNHLY; CDR2 reads FYNNEI. The V and J ends lost 8 bases and 2 bases, in that order; junction bases with no gene match: 2. The length of the CDR3 is 13 residues.

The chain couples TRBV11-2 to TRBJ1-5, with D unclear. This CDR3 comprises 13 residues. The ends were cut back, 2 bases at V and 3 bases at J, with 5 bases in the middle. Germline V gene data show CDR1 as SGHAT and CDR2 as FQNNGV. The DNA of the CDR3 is TGTGCCAGCAGCTTAACTCCCAATCAGCCCCAGCATTTT. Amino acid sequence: CASSLTPNQPQHF.

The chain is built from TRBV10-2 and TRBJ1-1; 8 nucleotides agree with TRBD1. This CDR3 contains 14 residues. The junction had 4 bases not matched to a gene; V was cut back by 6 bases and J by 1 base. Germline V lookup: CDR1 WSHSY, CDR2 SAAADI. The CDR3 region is CASREGTGNTEAFF. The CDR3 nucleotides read TGCGCCAGCAGGGAGGGGACAGGGAACACTGAAGCTTTCTTT.

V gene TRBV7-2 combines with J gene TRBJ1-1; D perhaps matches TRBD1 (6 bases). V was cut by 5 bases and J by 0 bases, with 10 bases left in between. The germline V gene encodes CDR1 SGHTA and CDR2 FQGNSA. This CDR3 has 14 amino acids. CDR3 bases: TGTGCCAGCAGCCCGGACAGAATGAACACTGAAGCTTTCTTT. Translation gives CASSPDRMNTEAFF.

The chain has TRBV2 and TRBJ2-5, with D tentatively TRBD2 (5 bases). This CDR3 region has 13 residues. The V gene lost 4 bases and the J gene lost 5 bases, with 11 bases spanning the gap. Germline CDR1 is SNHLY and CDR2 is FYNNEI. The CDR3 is CASSGLARETQYF. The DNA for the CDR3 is TGTGCCAGCAGTGGGCTAGCTAGGGAGACCCAGTACTTC.

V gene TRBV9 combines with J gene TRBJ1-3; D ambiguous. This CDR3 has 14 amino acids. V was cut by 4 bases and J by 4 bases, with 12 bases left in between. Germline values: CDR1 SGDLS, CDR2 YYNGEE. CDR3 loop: CASSPRAEGNTIYF. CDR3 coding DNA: TGTGCCAGCAGCCCCCGAGCTGAGGGAAACACCATATATTTT.

The CDR3 sequence: CASSPGTSAYNEQFF. In nucleotides, the CDR3 is TGCGCCAGCAGCCCCGGGACTAGTGCTTACAATGAGCAGTTCTTC. The V gene is TRBV5-1, the J gene TRBJ2-1; 8 nucleotides line up with TRBD2. This CDR3 is built from 15 residues. The germline V gene encodes CDR1 SGHRS and CDR2 YFSETQ. Losses at the gene ends were 4 bases for V and 4 bases for J; bases not matched to a gene: 7.

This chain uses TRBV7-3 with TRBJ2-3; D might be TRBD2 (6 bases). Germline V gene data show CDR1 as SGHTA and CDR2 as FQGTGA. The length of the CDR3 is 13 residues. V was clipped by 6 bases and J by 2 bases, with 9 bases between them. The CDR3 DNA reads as TGTGCCAGCAGTCGGGGGATCACAGATACGCAGTATTTT. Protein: CASSRGITDTQYF.

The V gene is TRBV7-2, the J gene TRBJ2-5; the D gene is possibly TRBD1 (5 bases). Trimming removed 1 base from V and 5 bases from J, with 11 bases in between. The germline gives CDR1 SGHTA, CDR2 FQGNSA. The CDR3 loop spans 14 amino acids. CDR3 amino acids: CASSLVRGSETQYF. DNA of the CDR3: TGTGCCAGCAGCTTAGTTAGGGGCTCGGAGACCCAGTACTTC.

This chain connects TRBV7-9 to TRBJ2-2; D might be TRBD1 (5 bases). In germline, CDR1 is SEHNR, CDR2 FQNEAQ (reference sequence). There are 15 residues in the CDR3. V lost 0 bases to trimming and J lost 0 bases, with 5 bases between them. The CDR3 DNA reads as TGTGCCAGCAGCTTAGCGACAGCGAACACCGGGGAGCTGTTTTTT. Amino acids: CASSLATANTGELFF. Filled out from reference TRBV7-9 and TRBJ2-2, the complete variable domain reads DTGVSQNPRHKITKRGQNVTFRCDPISEHNRLYWYRQTLGQGPEFLTYFQNEAQLEKSRLLSDRFSAERPKGSFSTLEIQRTEQGDSAMYLCASSLATANTGELFFGEGSRLTVL.

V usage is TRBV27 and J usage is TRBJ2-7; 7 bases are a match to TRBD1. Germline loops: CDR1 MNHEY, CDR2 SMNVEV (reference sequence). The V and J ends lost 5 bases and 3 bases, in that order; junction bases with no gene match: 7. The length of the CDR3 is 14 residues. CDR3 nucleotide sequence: TGTGCCAGCAGTACTCGACAGGGAGTCTACGAGCAGTACTTC. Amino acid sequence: CASSTRQGVYEQYF.

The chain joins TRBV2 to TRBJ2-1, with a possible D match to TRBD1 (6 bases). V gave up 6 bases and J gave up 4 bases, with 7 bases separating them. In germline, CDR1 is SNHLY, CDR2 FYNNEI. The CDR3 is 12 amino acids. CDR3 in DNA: TGTGCCAGCAGCAGGGGTTACAATGAGCAGTTCTTC. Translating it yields CASSRGYNEQFF.